The TCR beta chain under discussion was sequenced for a study of T cells in Graves' hyperthyroidism and ophthalmopathy. This clonotype was recorded at least ten times. There were TCR beta CDR3 regions amplified from RNA transcripts. Carried out on the TCR CDR3, a first-round RT-PCR used the HTBI primer set. TCRdb independently ran MiXCR on the multiplex PCR reads; one entry per CDR3 protein. This table holds around 190,000 distinct CDR3 sequences, 17% found once. Trimming removed 4 bases from V and 8 bases from J, with 8 bases in between. This CDR3 is built from 11 residues. CDR1 is SEHNR and CDR2 is FQNEAQ in the germline V gene (reference sequence).

This TCR came from a woman in her 50s with Graves' hyperthyroidism. Material for sequencing was blood. This chain connects TRBV7-9 to TRBJ1-2; D gene ambiguous. In nucleotides, the CDR3 is TGTGCCAGCAGCTCAATGGGGGGCTACACCTTC. It is translated as CASSSMGGYTF.